This T cell receptor (beta chain) derives from a study of T-cell reconstitution after alpha-beta-depleted transplantation in children. This clonotype was seen repeatedly, ten times or more. The target antigen is unknown. Study results and caveats: Several hundred expanded graft clones reportedly were the source of alpha-beta T cells about two months after transplant. After transplant, high TCRbeta diversity at day 60 in some patients arose from surviving recipient T cells and thymic progenitors. By one year post-transplant, T-cell counts and diversity largely arose from T cells that were newly produced.

The library targeted TCRbeta and was prepared with unique molecular identifiers. MiXCR, run by TCRdb on the PCR reads, gives a single entry per CDR3 protein. The table records some 200,000 distinct CDR3 sequences, approximately 7% of them present only once. The sequencing here drew on PBMCs, taken before TCRalphabeta/CD19-depleted stem cell transplant. The source is a boy between 2 and 10 years old with acute lymphoblastic leukemia, due to receive a stem cell transplant.

The chain's CDR3 is CASSQDRHAGGHNEQFF. DNA of the CDR3: TGTGCCAGCAGCCAAGATAGGCATGCGGGGGGACACAATGAGCAGTTCTTC. V and J are TRBV4-2 and TRBJ2-1; TRBD2 agrees at 8 bases. The CDR3 length is 17 residues. The V gene's germline CDR1 is LGHNA and CDR2 YNFKEQ. The V gene end was trimmed by 0 bases and the J gene end by 5 bases; junction bases not matched to a gene: 9.